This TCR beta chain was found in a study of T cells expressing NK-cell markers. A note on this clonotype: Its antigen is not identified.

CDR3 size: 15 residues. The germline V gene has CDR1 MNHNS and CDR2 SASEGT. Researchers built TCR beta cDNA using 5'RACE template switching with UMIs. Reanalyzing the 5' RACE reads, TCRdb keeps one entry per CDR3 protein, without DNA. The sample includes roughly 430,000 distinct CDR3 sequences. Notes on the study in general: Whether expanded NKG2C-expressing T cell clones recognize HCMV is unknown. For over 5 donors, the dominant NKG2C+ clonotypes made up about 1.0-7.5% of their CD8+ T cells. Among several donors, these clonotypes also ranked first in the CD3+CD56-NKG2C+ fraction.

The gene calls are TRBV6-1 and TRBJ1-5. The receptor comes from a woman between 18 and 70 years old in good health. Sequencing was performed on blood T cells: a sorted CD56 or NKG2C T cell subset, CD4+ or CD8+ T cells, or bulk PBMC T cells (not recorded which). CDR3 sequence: CASSEVSLSNQPQHF.